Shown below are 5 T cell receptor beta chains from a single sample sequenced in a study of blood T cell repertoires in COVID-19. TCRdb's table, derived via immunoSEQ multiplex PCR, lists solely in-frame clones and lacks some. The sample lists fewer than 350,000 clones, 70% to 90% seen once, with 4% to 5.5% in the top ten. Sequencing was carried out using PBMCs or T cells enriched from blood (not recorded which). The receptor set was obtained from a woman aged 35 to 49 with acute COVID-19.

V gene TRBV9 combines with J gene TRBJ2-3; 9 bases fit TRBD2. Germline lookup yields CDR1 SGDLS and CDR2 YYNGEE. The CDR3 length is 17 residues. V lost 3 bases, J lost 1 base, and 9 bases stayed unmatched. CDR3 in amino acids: CASSDRTRGGGTDTQYF. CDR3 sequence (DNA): TGTGCCAGCAGCGATCGGACTCGCGGGGGGGGCACAGATACGCAGTATTTT.

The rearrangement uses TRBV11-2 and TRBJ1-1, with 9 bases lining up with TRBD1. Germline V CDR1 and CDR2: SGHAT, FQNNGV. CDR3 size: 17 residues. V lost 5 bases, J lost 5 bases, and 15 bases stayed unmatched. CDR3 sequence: CASSRPPSNRGHTEAFF. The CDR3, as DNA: TGTGCCAGCAGCCGACCACCTTCAAACAGGGGGCATACTGAAGCTTTCTTT.

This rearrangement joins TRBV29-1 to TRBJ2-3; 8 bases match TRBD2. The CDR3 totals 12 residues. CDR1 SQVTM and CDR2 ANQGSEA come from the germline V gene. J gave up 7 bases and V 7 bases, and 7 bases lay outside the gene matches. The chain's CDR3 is CSAGRLANTQYF. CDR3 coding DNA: TGCAGCGCAGGAAGACTAGCGAATACGCAGTATTTT.

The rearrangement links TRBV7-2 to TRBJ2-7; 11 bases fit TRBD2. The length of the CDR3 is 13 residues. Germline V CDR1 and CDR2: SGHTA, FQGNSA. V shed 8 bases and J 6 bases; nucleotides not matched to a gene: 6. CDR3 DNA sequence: TGTGCCAGCCAAGGACTAGCGGGTTTCGAGCAGTACTTC. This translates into CASQGLAGFEQYF.

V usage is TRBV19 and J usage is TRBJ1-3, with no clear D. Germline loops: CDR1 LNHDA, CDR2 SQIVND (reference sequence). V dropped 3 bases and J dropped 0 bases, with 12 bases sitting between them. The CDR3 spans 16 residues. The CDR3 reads CASSMSPTVSGNTIYF. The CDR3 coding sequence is TGTGCCAGTAGTATGTCCCCGACTGTCTCTGGAAACACCATATATTTT.